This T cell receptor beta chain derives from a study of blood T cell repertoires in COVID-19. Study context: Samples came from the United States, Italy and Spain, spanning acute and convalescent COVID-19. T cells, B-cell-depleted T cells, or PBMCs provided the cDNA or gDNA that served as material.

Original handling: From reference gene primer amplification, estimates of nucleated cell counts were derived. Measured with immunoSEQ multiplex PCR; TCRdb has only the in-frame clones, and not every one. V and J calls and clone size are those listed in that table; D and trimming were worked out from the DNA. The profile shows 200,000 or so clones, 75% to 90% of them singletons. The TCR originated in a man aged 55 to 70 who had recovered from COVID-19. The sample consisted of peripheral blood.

The CDR3 region is CASRLAGVTDTQYF. CDR3 sequence (DNA): TGTGCCAGCAGATTAGCGGGAGTCACAGATACGCAGTATTTT. The chain has TRBV28 and TRBJ2-3; the match to TRBD2 covers 9 bases. Trimming removed 6 bases from V and 2 bases from J; junction bases left unmatched: 3. CDR1 and CDR2 (germline): MDHEN, SYDVKM. The CDR3 contains 14 residues.